This T cell receptor beta chain was identified during a study of T-cell reconstitution after alpha-beta-depleted transplantation in children. Using unique molecular identifiers, the investigators prepared the TCRbeta library. TCRdb independently ran MiXCR on the PCR reads; one entry per CDR3 protein. Of roughly 670,000 distinct CDR3 sequences listed, about an eighth are singletons. This clonotype was recorded at least ten times. The antigen remains unidentified. Whole-study findings and limits: After transplant, high TCRbeta diversity at day 60 in some patients arose from surviving recipient T cells and thymic progenitors. Reportedly, alpha-beta T cells present about two months post-transplant originated from several hundred expanded clones of graft origin.

The CDR3 spans 13 residues. V lost 6 bases to trimming and J lost 2 bases, with 10 bases between them. The chain is built from TRBV12-3 or TRBV12-4 and TRBJ1-1, with D maybe TRBD1 (5 bases). The origin of this receptor is a girl under 10 years old with congenital amegakaryocytic thrombocytopenia, due to receive a stem cell transplant. The input for sequencing was PBMCs, taken before TCRalphabeta/CD19-depleted stem cell transplant. Here the CDR3 reads CASRPTANTEAFF. CDR3 bases: TGTGCCAGCAGGCCGACAGCCAACACTGAAGCTTTCTTT.